What follows are 5 T cell receptor beta chains derived from one specimen sequenced in a study of T cell repertoires in cytomegalovirus infection. Their antigens are not known. Using its own MiXCR run on the reads, TCRdb lists one record per CDR3 protein. This table has around 71,000 distinct CDR3 sequences, roughly 20% appearing once. The specimen comprised CD8+ T cells from cultured PBMCs, sampled from culture after CMV antigen stimulation. The receptors originated from a human donor in good health (CMV status not recorded). Some clones in this sample may be carry-over from other donors' samples.

This clonotype was picked up many times. This rearrangement joins TRBV7-9 to TRBJ2-5; 7 bases match TRBD2. This CDR3 has 13 amino acids. With 5 bases clipped from V and 5 bases from J, the junction kept 5 bases outside the gene matches. Germline V gene data show CDR1 as SEHNR and CDR2 as FQNEAQ (reference sequence). The CDR3 region is CASSLSGEETQYF. The CDR3 DNA reads as TGTGCCAGCAGCCTGAGCGGGGAGGAGACCCAGTACTTC. The full variable domain, in which reference TRBV7-9 and TRBJ2-5 provide the parts outside the CDR3, is DTGVSQNPRHKITKRGQNVTFRCDPISEHNRLYWYRQTLGQGPEFLTYFQNEAQLEKSRLLSDRFSAERPKGSFSTLEIQRTEQGDSAMYLCASSLSGEETQYFGPGTRLLVL.

This chain joins TRBV10-3 and TRBJ1-5; possible D gene TRBD1, 5 bases. CDR1 and CDR2 (germline): ENHRY, SYGVKD. CDR3 length: 14 residues. V was shortened by 2 bases and J by 15 bases, with 20 bases between the two germline ends. CDR3 sequence: CAISETPGQGEWHF. DNA for the CDR3: TGTGCCATCAGTGAGACCCCGGGCCAGGGTGAGTGGCATTTT.

The chain is built from TRBV6-2 or TRBV6-3 and TRBJ1-2; TRBD1 matches 8 bases. Germline CDR1 MNHEY, CDR2 SVGEGT. After removal of 2 bases from V and 6 bases from J, the junction contained 11 bases not matched to a gene. The CDR3 loop spans 16 amino acids. In DNA form, the CDR3 reads TGTGCCAGCAGTTACCCGGACAGGCAGGGGGCGGATGGCTACACCTTC. Protein sequence: CASSYPDRQGADGYTF.

In this sample, this clonotype turned up a few times. This rearrangement joins TRBV15 to TRBJ1-5; D ambiguous. CDR3 length: 15 residues. Trimming pared 0 bases from V and 3 bases from J, leaving 9 bases between. From germline, CDR1 is LNHNV and CDR2 YYDKDF (reference sequence). CDR3 protein: CATSREGGSNQPQHF. CDR3 in DNA: TGTGCCACCAGCAGAGAGGGCGGCTCCAATCAGCCCCAGCATTTT.

The chain employs TRBV5-5 and TRBJ1-1; 7 bases fit TRBD1. The CDR3 sequence is 13 residues long. CDR1 is SGHKS, CDR2 YYEKEE, per germline (reference sequence). V gave up 3 bases and J gave up 4 bases; unmatched junction bases: 3. CDR3 bases: TGTGCCAGCAGCTGGGACAGTCCCACTGAAGCTTTCTTT. Residues: CASSWDSPTEAFF.